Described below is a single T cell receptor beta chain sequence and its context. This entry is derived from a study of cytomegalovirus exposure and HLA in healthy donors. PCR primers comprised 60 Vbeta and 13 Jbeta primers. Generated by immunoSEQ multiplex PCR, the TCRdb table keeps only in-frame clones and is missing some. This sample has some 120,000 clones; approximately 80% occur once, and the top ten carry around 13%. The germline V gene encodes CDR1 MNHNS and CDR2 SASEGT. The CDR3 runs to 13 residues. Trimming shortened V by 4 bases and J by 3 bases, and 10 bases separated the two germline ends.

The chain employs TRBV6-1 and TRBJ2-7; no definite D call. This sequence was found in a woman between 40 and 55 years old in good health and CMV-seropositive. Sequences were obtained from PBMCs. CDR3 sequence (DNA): TGTGCCAGCAGTGGAGAGAGGTTCTACGAGCAGTACTTC. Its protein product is CASSGERFYEQYF.